The clone carrying this T cell receptor beta chain was counted between two and nine times. The target antigen is unknown. This specimen belongs to a study of T cells in Graves' hyperthyroidism and ophthalmopathy. Study outcomes and limitations: In the blood, most expanded thyroid clonotypes above 0.001 appeared as well.

Germline CDR1 and CDR2: DFQATT and SNEGSKA (reference sequence). The length of the CDR3 is 16 residues. V lost 4 bases, J lost 2 bases, and 20 bases lay in between. Disease duration under 2 months; hyperthyroidism patients were aged 18 to 65. Thyroid ultrasound, orbital computed tomography, clinical symptoms, and serum thyroxine and TRAb underpinned diagnoses. PBMCs stemmed from around 9.3 ml fresh peripheral blood. The source material, RNA transcripts, was used to amplify TCR beta CDR3 regions. With the HTBI primer set, the TCR CDR3 went through a first round of RT-PCR. MiXCR, applied by TCRdb to the multiplex PCR reads, yields one record per CDR3 protein. This sample yields about 400,000 distinct CDR3 sequences, of which around 14% are seen a single time; about 31% belongs to the top ten.

V is TRBV20-1 and J is TRBJ2-5, with D unclear. This receptor was taken from a woman aged 25-40 years with Graves' hyperthyroidism. Sample: blood. The DNA for the CDR3 is TGCAGTGCTAAGGACCTCAAATCACGGTATCAAGAGACCCAGTACTTC. Translation gives CSAKDLKSRYQETQYF.